These T cell receptor beta chains were read from a single sample in a study of blood T cell repertoires in COVID-19. Assay: immunoSEQ multiplex PCR; the TCRdb copy retains only in-frame clones and omits some. Of fewer than 15,000 clones listed, 70% to 90% are singletons. Sequencing used peripheral blood. These receptors all stem from a human donor in a cohort sampled during active COVID-19. Each CDR3 is given with its conserved first and last residue. A D gene is named only where the DNA matches it firmly. Only some rows state a clone size, as once, few, many or a class for expanded clones.

size: -
D: TRBD2
V: TRBV5-1
J: TRBJ2-3
CDR3: CASSYGGLAGGPRTDTQYF
DNA: TGCGCCAGCAGCTACGGAGGACTAGCGGGGGGGCCGCGCACAGATACGCAGTATTTT

size: -
D: TRBD2
V: TRBV9
J: TRBJ2-1
CDR3: CASSVEQAGNNEQFF
DNA: TGTGCCAGCAGCGTAGAACAAGCGGGGAACAATGAGCAGTTCTTC

size: -
D: -
V: TRBV5-5
J: TRBJ1-2
CDR3: CASSFSLAANYGYTF
DNA: TGTGCCAGCAGCTTTTCCTTAGCCGCTAACTATGGCTACACCTTC

size: -
D: -
V: TRBV5-6
J: TRBJ1-5
CDR3: CASSYTGVNQPQHF
DNA: TGTGCCAGCAGTTACACGGGAGTCAATCAGCCCCAGCATTTT

size: -
D: TRBD2
V: TRBV19
J: TRBJ2-1
CDR3: CASSPLGGNEQFF
DNA: TGTGCCAGTAGTCCCTTGGGGGGGAATGAGCAGTTCTTC

size: once
D: -
V: TRBV6-5
J: TRBJ1-6
CDR3: CASSYPFGAYSPLHF
DNA: TGTGCCAGCAGTTACCCTTTTGGGGCGTATTCACCCCTCCACTTT

size: -
D: -
V: TRBV6-6
J: TRBJ1-3
CDR3: CASSSHGQSRNTIYF
DNA: TGTGCCAGCAGCTCCCATGGGCAGTCCCGGAACACCATATATTTT

size: -
D: -
V: TRBV3-1/TRBV3-2
J: TRBJ2-7
CDR3: CASSQDRFSYEQYF
DNA: TGTGCCAGCAGCCAAGATCGGTTCTCCTACGAGCAGTACTTC

size: -
D: -
V: TRBV20-1
J: TRBJ2-1
CDR3: CSASYRYEQFF
DNA: TGCAGTGCTAGTTATCGGTATGAGCAGTTCTTC

size: -
D: TRBD2
V: TRBV5-1
J: TRBJ2-3
CDR3: CASSSGLLAGDTQYF
DNA: TGCGCCAGCAGCTCGGGACTACTAGCGGGAGATACGCAGTATTTT

size: -
D: TRBD1
V: TRBV2
J: TRBJ2-6
CDR3: CASLDRASGANVLTF
DNA: TGTGCCAGCTTGGACAGGGCCTCTGGGGCCAACGTCCTGACTTTC

size: -
D: TRBD1
V: TRBV7-9
J: TRBJ2-4
CDR3: CASSLTGEQYF
DNA: TGTGCCAGCAGCTTAACAGGGGAACAGTACTTC

size: -
D: TRBD2
V: TRBV9
J: TRBJ2-7
CDR3: CASSVAAGGSYEQYF
DNA: TGTGCCAGCAGCGTAGCGGCGGGGGGATCCTACGAGCAGTACTTC

size: -
D: -
V: TRBV4-3
J: TRBJ1-1
CDR3: CASSLGGGTEAFF
DNA: TGCGCCAGCAGCTTGGGGGGAGGAACTGAAGCTTTCTTT

size: -
D: TRBD1
V: TRBV5-6
J: TRBJ2-7
CDR3: CASSFGSPGGAEQYF
DNA: TGTGCCAGCAGCTTTGGATCACCAGGGGGCGCCGAGCAGTACTTC

size: -
D: -
V: TRBV6-5
J: TRBJ1-1
CDR3: CASSYGRTTEAFF
DNA: TGTGCCAGCAGTTACGGGAGGACCACTGAAGCTTTCTTT

size: -
D: -
V: TRBV11-2
J: TRBJ2-7
CDR3: CASSLAPGEQYF
DNA: TGTGCCAGCAGCTTAGCCCCCGGCGAGCAGTACTTC

size: once
D: TRBD2
V: TRBV5-1
J: TRBJ2-3
CDR3: CASRQGLAGAGDTQYF
DNA: TGCGCCAGCAGGCAGGGACTAGCGGGGGCAGGAGATACGCAGTATTTT

size: -
D: TRBD2
V: TRBV5-1
J: TRBJ2-1
CDR3: CASSPRPGTSHNEQFF
DNA: TGCGCCAGCAGCCCGAGGCCCGGGACTAGCCACAATGAGCAGTTCTTC

size: -
D: TRBD1
V: TRBV12-3/TRBV12-4
J: TRBJ1-1
CDR3: CASRQTGGREAFF
DNA: TGTGCCAGCAGGCAAACAGGGGGCAGGGAAGCTTTCTTT

size: -
D: -
V: TRBV25-1
J: TRBJ2-1
CDR3: CASRFRESNEQFF
DNA: TGTGCCAGCAGATTCCGGGAGAGCAATGAGCAGTTCTTC

size: -
D: TRBD2
V: TRBV27
J: TRBJ2-1
CDR3: CASSLIEGGLAGDNEQFF
DNA: TGTGCCAGCAGTTTAATTGAGGGCGGACTAGCGGGGGACAATGAGCAGTTCTTC

size: -
D: TRBD2
V: TRBV27
J: TRBJ2-3
CDR3: CASSLTPSGGSTDTQYF
DNA: TGTGCCAGCAGTTTAACCCCCAGCGGGGGGAGCACAGATACGCAGTATTTT

size: once
D: TRBD1
V: TRBV9
J: TRBJ1-1
CDR3: CASSVVRGSEAFF
DNA: TGTGCCAGCAGCGTAGTCAGGGGGTCTGAAGCTTTCTTT

size: -
D: TRBD1
V: TRBV15
J: TRBJ1-1
CDR3: CATSKVDRVNEAFF
DNA: TGTGCCACCAGCAAAGTGGACAGGGTAAATGAAGCTTTCTTT

size: -
D: -
V: TRBV7-2
J: TRBJ2-1
CDR3: CASSLHQGYQSNEQFF
DNA: TGTGCCAGCAGCCTGCATCAGGGGTATCAAAGCAATGAGCAGTTCTTC

size: -
D: -
V: TRBV11-2
J: TRBJ2-7
CDR3: CASSPLRGNYEQYF
DNA: TGTGCCAGCAGCCCCTTACGGGGGAATTACGAGCAGTACTTC

size: medium-sized
D: TRBD1
V: TRBV18
J: TRBJ1-1
CDR3: CASSPGQGAEAFF
DNA: TGTGCCAGCTCACCCGGACAGGGGGCGGAAGCTTTCTTT

size: -
D: -
V: TRBV2
J: TRBJ1-1
CDR3: CASRSQGTEAFF
DNA: TGTGCCAGCAGGTCACAGGGTACTGAAGCTTTCTTT

size: -
D: -
V: TRBV5-4
J: TRBJ2-1
CDR3: CASSLPGEGLNEQFF
DNA: TGTGCCAGCAGCCTACCGGGAGAAGGGCTAAATGAGCAGTTCTTC

size: -
D: TRBD1
V: TRBV7-9
J: TRBJ1-1
CDR3: CASSGTGTGGASAFF
DNA: TGTGCCAGCAGCGGTACCGGGACAGGGGGCGCGTCAGCTTTCTTT

size: once
D: -
V: TRBV6-2/TRBV6-3
J: TRBJ1-2
CDR3: CASSYSPRDYGYTF
DNA: TGTGCCAGCAGTTACTCGCCCAGGGACTATGGCTACACCTTC

size: -
D: TRBD2
V: TRBV7-8
J: TRBJ2-2
CDR3: CASSLMLSGRAFGTGELFF
DNA: TGTGCCAGCAGCTTAATGTTGAGCGGGAGGGCCTTTGGGACCGGGGAGCTGTTTTTT

size: -
D: -
V: TRBV9
J: TRBJ2-5
CDR3: CASSTGIHERTQYF
DNA: TGTGCCAGCAGCACGGGGATTCACGAGAGGACCCAGTACTTC

size: -
D: -
V: TRBV24-1
J: TRBJ1-4
CDR3: CATSETSTNEKLFF
DNA: TGTGCCACCAGTGAGACTTCAACTAATGAAAAACTGTTTTTT

size: once
D: TRBD1
V: TRBV3-1/TRBV3-2
J: TRBJ1-2
CDR3: CASSRGGEGYGYTF
DNA: TGTGCCAGCAGCCGAGGGGGCGAAGGCTATGGCTACACCTTC